Below, one T cell receptor (beta chain) is given with its context. In the study's own analysis: Reference gene primer amplification yielded estimated nucleated cell counts. This table comes from immunoSEQ multiplex PCR, and its TCRdb copy is limited to in-frame clones, with some not included. That table gives V, J and clone size, and the DNA gave D and trimming. The profile shows about 130,000 clones, around 83% of them singletons. This record comes from a study of blood T cell repertoires in COVID-19. About the study: Samples taken during acute and convalescent COVID-19 were collected in the United States, Italy and Spain. The analysed material was cDNA or gDNA that came from T cells, B-cell-depleted T cells, or PBMCs.

Trimming took off 1 base at V and 3 bases at J, with 9 bases between the two ends. From germline, CDR1 is KGHSH and CDR2 LQKENI. The CDR3 runs to 15 residues. The TCR was taken from a man aged 35 to 55 with active or convalescent COVID-19. The chain couples TRBV18 to TRBJ2-2; D gene ambiguous. The sequenced material came from peripheral blood. CDR3 nucleotides: TGTGCCAGCTCACCACGAGCCATGGACACCGGGGAGCTGTTTTTT. This gives the protein CASSPRAMDTGELFF.